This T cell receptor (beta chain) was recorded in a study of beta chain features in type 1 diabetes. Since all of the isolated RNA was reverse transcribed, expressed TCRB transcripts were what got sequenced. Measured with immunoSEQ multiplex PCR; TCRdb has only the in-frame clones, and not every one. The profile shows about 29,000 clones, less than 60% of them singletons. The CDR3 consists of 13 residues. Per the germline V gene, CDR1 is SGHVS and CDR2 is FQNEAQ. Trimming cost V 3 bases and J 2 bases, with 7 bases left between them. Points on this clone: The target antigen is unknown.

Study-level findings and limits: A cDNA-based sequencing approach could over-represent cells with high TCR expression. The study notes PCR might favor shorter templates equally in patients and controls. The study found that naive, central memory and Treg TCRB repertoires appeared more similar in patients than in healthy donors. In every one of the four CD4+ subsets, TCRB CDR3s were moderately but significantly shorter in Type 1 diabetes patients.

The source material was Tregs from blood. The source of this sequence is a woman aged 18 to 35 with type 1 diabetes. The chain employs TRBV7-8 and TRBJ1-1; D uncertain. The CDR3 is CASSFNINTEAFF. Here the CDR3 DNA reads TGTGCCAGCAGCTTTAACATAAACACTGAAGCTTTCTTT.